These 30 T cell receptor beta chains came from one sample sequenced in a study of blood T cell repertoires in COVID-19. The repertoire was sequenced with immunoSEQ multiplex PCR; TCRdb's copy has only in-frame clones and lacks some. Of approximately 160,000 clones in the sample, over 75% were seen once. Sequenced input: PBMCs or T cells enriched from blood (not recorded which). These receptors originate from a man aged 40-50 years who had recovered from COVID-19.

CDR3 bases: TGTGCCATTGCCCCCAAGGGGCGTTCCTACGAGCAGTACGTC. This encodes CAIAPKGRSYEQYV. The genes are TRBV9 and TRBJ2-7; weak D call: TRBD1 (5 bases). Trimming left V 9 bases short and J 1 base short, with 17 bases between. Germline V gene data show CDR1 as SGDLS and CDR2 as YYNGEE. This CDR3 has 14 amino acids.

The chain recombines TRBV20-1 with TRBJ1-4; D gene uncertain. CDR3 length equals 11 residues. CDR1 is DFQATT and CDR2 is SNEGSKA in the germline V gene (reference sequence). Trimming removed 0 bases at V and 8 bases at J, with 4 bases between. CDR3 bases: TGCAGTGCTAGAGATCTCGAAAAACTGTTTTTT. It specifies CSARDLEKLFF.

The CDR3 nucleotides are TGTGCCAGCAGCAGGGGACAGGGCAGAAGCTCCTACGAGCAGTACTTC. Its translation is CASSRGQGRSSYEQYF. The chain has TRBV5-6 and TRBJ2-7, with 9 bases fitting TRBD1. Germline V gives CDR1 SGHDT, CDR2 YYEEEE. V gave up 4 bases and J gave up 0 bases; unmatched junction bases: 8. The CDR3 is made up of 16 amino acids. Full variable domain (rest looked up from reference TRBV5-6 and TRBJ2-7): DAGVTQSPTHLIKTRGQQVTLRCSPKSGHDTVSWYQQALGQGPQFIFQYYEEEERQRGNFPDRFSGHQFPNYSSELNVNALLLGDSALYLCASSRGQGRSSYEQYFGPGTRLTVT.

The chain joins TRBV7-2 to TRBJ1-2; D uncertain. Germline CDR1 is SGHTA and CDR2 is FQGNSA. This CDR3 has 15 residues. The V and J ends lost 0 bases and 8 bases respectively, with 16 bases between them. The CDR3 sequence: CASSLAFSYREGYTF. Here the CDR3 DNA reads TGTGCCAGCAGCTTAGCTTTTAGCTATCGCGAAGGCTACACCTTC.

The rearrangement links TRBV19 to TRBJ1-3, with D unresolved. The CDR3 consists of 14 residues. The germline gives CDR1 LNHDA, CDR2 SQIVND (reference sequence). V was pared by 3 bases and J by 1 base, with 7 bases between. CDR3 loop: CASSILESGNTIYF. CDR3 coding DNA: TGTGCCAGTAGTATCCTCGAGTCTGGAAACACCATATATTTT.

This sequence joins TRBV6-5 and TRBJ2-7; 7 bases fit TRBD1. Trimming removed 5 bases from V and 3 bases from J; junction bases left unmatched: 7. This CDR3 has 14 residues. The germline gives CDR1 MNHEY, CDR2 SVGAGI. CDR3 sequence reads: CASSPARGSYEQYF. In DNA, the CDR3 is TGTGCCAGCAGTCCGGCCAGGGGGAGCTACGAGCAGTACTTC.

Written as DNA, the CDR3 is TGTGCCACCAGTGACGACAGGGCCTTCTATGGCTACACCTTC. It is translated as CATSDDRAFYGYTF. The chain has TRBV24-1 and TRBJ1-2; 7 bases match TRBD1. Germline CDR1 reads KGHDR; CDR2 reads SFDVKD. Trimming at V came to 4 bases and at J to 4 bases, leaving 5 bases not matched to a gene. There are 14 residues in the CDR3.

This chain joins TRBV7-7 and TRBJ2-2; 8 positions match TRBD2. Germline-derived CDR1 and CDR2 are SSHAT and FNYEAQ (reference sequence). This CDR3 has 18 amino acids. V lost 1 base and J lost 3; bases outside the gene matches: 10. The CDR3 loop is CASSLEAGRGAHTGELFF. CDR3 in DNA: TGTGCCAGCAGCTTAGAGGCCGGGCGGGGGGCCCACACCGGGGAGCTGTTTTTT.

This clone has a handful of counts. The V call is TRBV19, the J call TRBJ1-5; no reliable D call. The V gene's germline CDR1 is LNHDA and CDR2 SQIVND (reference sequence). CDR3 length: 14 residues. Trimming pared 6 bases from V and 2 bases from J, leaving 11 bases between. This CDR3 is CASRVGLGNQPQHF. CDR3 DNA sequence: TGTGCCAGTAGGGTAGGACTGGGCAATCAGCCCCAGCATTTT.

This rearrangement joins TRBV19 to TRBJ2-1; the D is unclear. Trimming left V 5 bases short and J 10 bases short, with 9 bases between. Germline V gene sequence: CDR1 LNHDA, CDR2 SQIVND (reference sequence). The CDR3 contains 11 residues. The CDR3 protein is CASSAHMEQFF. The CDR3 coding sequence is TGTGCCAGTAGTGCCCACATGGAGCAGTTCTTC.

There are a few counts of this clone. The rearrangement uses TRBV3-1 (or the pseudogene TRBV3-2) and TRBJ1-2; tentatively, D is TRBD1 (6 bases). The germline V gene encodes CDR1 LGHDT and CDR2 YNNKEL (reference sequence). There are 16 residues in the CDR3. V dropped 0 bases and J dropped 7 bases, with 18 bases sitting between them. DNA of the CDR3: TGTGCCAGCAGCCAAGATGGGTCAGGCAGGGGCCCTGGCTACACCTTC. Translating gives CASSQDGSGRGPGYTF.

This chain uses TRBV6-5 with TRBJ1-2; TRBD1 might be the D (6 bases). The CDR3 is 12 residues long. The V end was cut by 7 bases, the J end by 7 bases, with 13 bases between. Germline CDR1 and CDR2: MNHEY and SVGAGI. CDR3 DNA sequence: TGTGCCAGCACACGACAGGAGGCTGGCTACACCTTC. It encodes CASTRQEAGYTF.

The chain is built from TRBV24-1 and TRBJ2-3; maybe TRBD1 (6 bases). Germline-derived CDR1 and CDR2 are KGHDR and SFDVKD. The CDR3 contains 14 residues. V was clipped by 9 bases and J by 6 bases, with 18 bases between them. The DNA of the CDR3 is TGTGCCACCTCCCTGCGAGGGGGAGCCGATACGCAGTATTTT. It yields the protein CATSLRGGADTQYF.

There are a few counts of this clone. The chain combines TRBV5-6 with TRBJ2-5, with 12 bases matching TRBD2. Germline CDR1 is SGHDT and CDR2 is YYEEEE. The CDR3 is made up of 19 amino acids. V was clipped by 2 bases and J by 4 bases; unmatched bases: 15. The CDR3 reads CASSLRTSGVGGGRETQYF. The CDR3 nucleotides are TGTGCCAGCAGCTTAAGGACTAGCGGGGTCGGAGGTGGCAGAGAGACCCAGTACTTC.

The chain recombines TRBV11-2 with TRBJ2-5; 7 nucleotides match TRBD2. This CDR3 is built from 15 residues. Germline CDR1 is SGHAT and CDR2 is FQNNGV. Trimming cost V 2 bases and J 2 bases; bases outside gene matches: 5. The chain's CDR3 is CASSLTSGEQETQYF. The CDR3 DNA is TGTGCCAGCAGCTTAACGAGCGGGGAACAAGAGACCCAGTACTTC.

This clone was seen a single time. The chain joins TRBV30 to TRBJ2-1; D remains ambiguous. The CDR3 consists of 15 residues. V shed 2 bases and J shed 6 bases, with 17 bases lying between them. CDR1 is GTSNPN, CDR2 SVGIG, per germline (reference sequence). The CDR3 DNA follows: TGTGCCTGGAGTCTCGGCACCTCAAGGAGCAATGAGCAGTTCTTC. Translated, it gives CAWSLGTSRSNEQFF.

The chain links TRBV6-5 to TRBJ1-1; D is unresolved. The V gene lost 5 bases and the J gene lost 6 bases, with 13 bases spanning the gap. In germline, CDR1 is MNHEY, CDR2 SVGAGI. This CDR3 comprises 13 residues. CDR3 loop: CASSTGGRPEAFF. The CDR3 DNA sequence: TGTGCCAGCAGTACGGGTGGGAGGCCTGAAGCTTTCTTT.

The chain employs TRBV27 and TRBJ1-1, with D possibly being TRBD1 (5 bases). Trimming stripped 0 bases from V and 3 bases from J, with 14 bases between. Per the germline V gene, CDR1 is MNHEY and CDR2 is SMNVEV (reference sequence). The CDR3 spans 16 residues. The CDR3 coding sequence is TGTGCCAGCAGTTTATCGGTCAGGGCAACTCACACTGAAGCTTTCTTT. This translates into CASSLSVRATHTEAFF.

The chain couples TRBV10-2 to TRBJ2-1; tentative D call: TRBD2 (5 bases). The germline V and J ends were trimmed by 6 bases and 7 bases, with 13 bases remaining between them. From germline, CDR1 is WSHSY and CDR2 SAAADI. CDR3 length: 13 residues. The CDR3 nucleotides read TGCGCCAGCAGAAACCCGACGGGGAATGAGCAGTTCTTC. It encodes CASRNPTGNEQFF.

The chain is built from TRBV25-1 and TRBJ1-6; D is unclear. V shed 2 bases and J shed 6 bases, with 14 bases lying between them. The CDR3 is made up of 16 amino acids. Germline CDR1 MGHDK, CDR2 SYGVNS. The CDR3 loop reads CASSEHRTAGNSPLHF. CDR3 DNA: TGTGCCAGCAGTGAACATAGGACGGCGGGTAATTCACCCCTCCACTTT.

J is TRBJ2-5 and V is TRBV2; the D is unclear. This CDR3 region has 13 residues. V lost 8 bases and J 2 bases, leaving 12 bases between the germline ends. CDR1 and CDR2 from the germline V gene are SNHLY and FYNNEI. CDR3 sequence (DNA): TGTGCCAGCGGCGGAAACTTACAAGAGACCCAGTACTTC. Its protein is CASGGNLQETQYF.

The J gene is TRBJ1-1, the V gene TRBV5-1, with TRBD1 identical over 7 bases. The CDR3 totals 14 residues. CDR1 and CDR2 (germline): SGHRS, YFSETQ. J lost 2 bases, V lost 4 bases, and 5 bases had no gene match. CDR3 loop: CASSVDRPNTEAFF. The CDR3 DNA follows: TGCGCCAGCAGCGTGGACAGGCCCAACACTGAAGCTTTCTTT.

The V gene is TRBV5-8, the J gene TRBJ1-5, with D maybe TRBD1 (5 bases). Germline CDR1 and CDR2: SGHTS and YDEGEE. V lost 0 bases and J lost 0, with 13 bases in between. The CDR3 runs 17 residues. The CDR3 reads CASSLAGSSDSNQPQHF. In DNA, the CDR3 is TGTGCCAGCAGCTTGGCAGGGTCATCAGATAGCAATCAGCCCCAGCATTTT.

The chain is built from TRBV5-4 and TRBJ2-2, with 11 bases fitting TRBD2. This CDR3 contains 16 residues. Germline CDR1 is SGHNT and CDR2 is YYREEE (reference sequence). V lost 4 bases and J lost 5; bases outside the gene matches: 7. In DNA form, the CDR3 reads TGTGCCAGCAGCGACCCTAGCGGGGGGCGAACCGGGGAGCTGTTTTTT. Its protein is CASSDPSGGRTGELFF.

The V and J genes are TRBV4-1 and TRBJ2-1, with TRBD2 matching over 8 bases. V shed 0 bases and J 0 bases; nucleotides not matched to a gene: 4. The CDR3 loop spans 17 amino acids. The germline CDR1 and CDR2 sequences are MGHRA and YSYEKL. CDR3 region: CASSQEGGGFSYNEQFF. In nucleotides, the CDR3 is TGCGCCAGCAGCCAAGAAGGCGGGGGGTTCTCCTACAATGAGCAGTTCTTC.

The genes are TRBV9 and TRBJ2-1; TRBD2 aligns across 10 bases. Germline values: CDR1 SGDLS, CDR2 YYNGEE. CDR3 size: 17 residues. With 4 bases clipped from V and 5 bases from J, the junction kept 12 bases outside the gene matches. The CDR3 nucleotides read TGTGCCAGCAGCCCCCACAGCGGGGGGGCGAGCGACAATGAGCAGTTCTTC. Amino acid sequence: CASSPHSGGASDNEQFF.

In this sample, this clone turned up once. The chain recombines TRBV12-5 with TRBJ2-5; 10 positions agree with TRBD2. Trimming removed 7 bases from V and 3 bases from J; junction bases left unmatched: 5. Germline lookup yields CDR1 LGHNT and CDR2 FRNRAP. This CDR3 has 14 amino acids. The DNA for the CDR3 is TGTGCTAGTGCATCTAGCGGGGGAGAAGAGACCCAGTACTTC. Translated: CASASSGGEETQYF.

V and J are TRBV27 and TRBJ2-2, with D tentatively TRBD2 (6 bases). V was shortened by 5 bases and J by 5 bases, with 15 bases between the two germline ends. The CDR3 sequence is 15 residues long. Germline V gene lookup returns CDR1 MNHEY and CDR2 SMNVEV (reference sequence). The CDR3 spells CASSPMGGTTGELFF. CDR3 nucleotides: TGTGCCAGCAGTCCAATGGGGGGTACGACCGGGGAGCTGTTTTTT.

V is TRBV6-5 and J is TRBJ1-5; TRBD1 might be the D (6 bases). From germline, CDR1 is MNHEY and CDR2 SVGAGI. The CDR3 is 15 residues long. Between the trimmed V and J ends, which lost 5 bases and 6 bases, there was a span of 17 bases. The CDR3 protein is CASSLQGTRGQPQHF. In nucleotides, the CDR3 is TGTGCCAGCAGTCTTCAGGGGACCAGGGGTCAGCCCCAGCATTTT.

The chain carries TRBV7-8 and TRBJ2-1; 7 bases agree with TRBD2. Trimming cost V 5 bases and J 6 bases; bases outside gene matches: 10. This CDR3 region has 15 residues. Germline V lookup: CDR1 SGHVS, CDR2 FQNEAQ. This chain's CDR3 is CASSTMGGVRNEQFF. The CDR3 DNA follows: TGTGCCAGCAGCACCATGGGGGGGGTACGCAATGAGCAGTTCTTC.